The rows below give T cell receptor beta chains drawn from one sample of a study of T cells in Graves' hyperthyroidism and ophthalmopathy. TCRdb reanalysed the multiplex PCR reads using MiXCR and keeps one entry per CDR3 protein. The repertoire holds fewer than 400,000 distinct CDR3 sequences, with 20% to 25% as singletons. The specimen was blood. These receptors originate from a man between 45 and 60 years old with Graves' hyperthyroidism. CDR3s leave out the opening cysteine and the closing phenylalanine or tryptophan. Each record gives: J gene, CDR3 length, V gene, clone size, CDR3 protein. Size is omitted from some rows. Given values are once, few, many or a class for expanded clones.

TRBJ2-7 12 TRBV11-2 many ASSRRQGVYEQY
TRBJ2-5 9 TRBV15 - ATSRQETQY
TRBJ2-7 15 TRBV5-1 few ASSLPGASGKTYEQY
TRBJ1-4 14 TRBV2 - ASSPFDRATNEKLF
TRBJ2-2 14 TRBV3-1 - ASSPPLAGNTGELF
TRBJ2-3 14 TRBV7-9 few ASSLPSGRDPDTQY
TRBJ2-2 11 TRBV6-1 - ASSRDFTGELF
TRBJ1-1 10 TRBV30 - AWSVVNTEAF
TRBJ1-6 11 TRBV5-1 - ASSFDADSPLH
TRBJ1-6 12 TRBV7-3 - ASSAGPTNSPLH
TRBJ2-7 10 TRBV6-1 many ASSEWSYEQY
TRBJ2-1 17 TRBV27 - ASSFPTGGPESRYNEQF
TRBJ2-7 12 TRBV5-4 few ASSLGGGISEQY
TRBJ2-7 13 TRBV12-3/TRBV12-4 many ASSSTFWEVDEQY
TRBJ2-7 11 TRBV12-3/TRBV12-4 - ASSRSRSYEQY
TRBJ2-1 15 TRBV29-1 - SVSLSRGSSSYNEQF
TRBJ1-5 11 TRBV19 - ASSSSRREPQH
TRBJ2-1 13 TRBV19 - ASSPSGNTYNEQF
TRBJ2-1 12 TRBV7-2 - ASSFSTSSNEQS
TRBJ2-4 14 TRBV6-4 few ASSYSMGGAKNIQY
TRBJ2-7 12 TRBV2 many ASTRTSGTGEQY
TRBJ2-5 13 TRBV28 - ASSPLRVTQETQY
TRBJ2-3 12 TRBV2 many ASSRDRSGDTQY
TRBJ2-3 14 TRBV12-3/TRBV12-4 few ASSLTPRTGTDTQY
TRBJ2-3 15 TRBV6-4 - ASSYSNSGRAVDTQY
TRBJ2-7 14 TRBV10-2 - ASSESAGMGFYEQY
TRBJ2-3 15 TRBV2 - ASGGILTSGRIYTQY
TRBJ2-1 14 TRBV9 - ASSVSGRAPGNEQF
TRBJ2-2 13 TRBV7-2 - ASSLLGLYTGELF
TRBJ2-3 13 TRBV5-1 - ASSLGAGEMDTQY
TRBJ2-7 15 TRBV29-1 - SVEGTGEEKGSYEQY
TRBJ2-3 12 TRBV28 many ASSLNLPTDTQY
TRBJ1-1 14 TRBV30 few AWKPGKVVLGSEAF
TRBJ2-5 14 TRBV27 - ASSLSTSGRVETQY
TRBJ2-5 11 TRBV9 - ASSDLRDETQY
TRBJ2-1 10 TRBV9 once ASSAEGTSKF
TRBJ2-7 7 TRBV20-1 few SARYEQY
TRBJ1-1 13 TRBV7-9 few ASSPLDLGNTEAF
TRBJ1-2 12 TRBV20-1 few SALERAQAWGYT
TRBJ2-1 13 TRBV2 - ASGSGTGDHNEQF
TRBJ2-5 13 TRBV7-9 few ASSFSLNELETQY
TRBJ2-2 16 TRBV12-3/TRBV12-4 few ASSFLAGGRGGTGELF
TRBJ2-3 11 TRBV9 - ASSVARTDTQY
TRBJ2-2 13 TRBV7-3 few ASSRTSSGSGELF
TRBJ2-5 14 TRBV30 - AWSADLGGRGETQY
TRBJ2-7 11 TRBV27 few ASSKDRDGEQY
TRBJ2-5 13 TRBV27 many ASSSLGTGAETQY
TRBJ2-3 14 TRBV24-1 - ATSDRGGPSTDTQY
TRBJ2-5 11 TRBV29-1 few SVGTIGQETQY
TRBJ2-7 15 TRBV7-9 many ASSPIWDRMASYEQY
TRBJ2-2 13 TRBV7-8 - ASSLFQGNTGELF
TRBJ2-1 15 TRBV4-2 - ASSQEGLAGGWNEQF
TRBJ1-2 9 TRBV18 - ASSIGYGYT
TRBJ1-4 14 TRBV5-1 few ASSRSGQPFNEKLF
TRBJ2-1 13 TRBV3-1 many ASSPGVGSDREQF